This T cell receptor (beta chain) was captured by sequencing in a study of regulatory T cells in long-lasting Graves disease. Study-wide results and limits: Persistent Graves' patients showed less TCR diversity than newly diagnosed ones.

HTBI primers from iRepertoire and Arm-PCR of CDR3 regions yielded the TCR beta libraries. Using its own MiXCR run on the multiplex PCR reads, TCRdb lists one record per CDR3 protein. This sample has about 470,000 distinct CDR3 sequences; around 21% occur once, and the top ten carry 7.8%. This clonotype was seen a few times. The antigen is undetermined. The CDR3 has 14 residues. J lost 8 bases, V lost 6 bases, and 11 bases had no gene match. Germline lookup yields CDR1 MNHNS and CDR2 SASEGT. Time point described: persistent/refractory GD, antithyroid drugs over 5 years with positive TRAb. RNA extracted from PBMCs served as the sequencing template. Patients came from an endocrinology department in Xi'an, China.

The clonotype comes from a female donor with Graves disease. This material consisted of peripheral blood mononuclear cells (PBMCs), taken when the disease was refractory, from a patient treated with antithyroid drugs. This sequence joins TRBV6-1 and TRBJ1-1, with TRBD1 matching 8 bases. The CDR3, as DNA: TGTGCCAGCAGGGCCGGGACAGGAGATCTGGAAGCTTTCTTT. Translated, it gives CASRAGTGDLEAFF.